This T cell receptor beta chain was identified during a study of T cells in localized non-small cell lung cancer. Repertoires were generated with immunoSEQ multiplex PCR, while TCRdb's copy carries only in-frame clones and drops some. The data hold more than 1,000 clones, with about 24% observed a single time. This clone is deemed medium-sized (0.01 to 0.1%). The sample was lung tumor tissue, taken before any cancer treatment. The sequence was obtained from a male donor aged 60 or older with stage I lung adenocarcinoma.

The CDR3 protein is CASSFGRRGEQFF. The CDR3 DNA follows: TGTGCCAGCAGCTTCGGAAGGCGGGGCGAGCAGTTCTTC. The V and J genes are TRBV7-2 and TRBJ2-1, with a weak D call TRBD2 (6 bases). The CDR3 runs 13 residues. V was cut by 3 bases and J by 10 bases, with 13 bases left in between. Germline CDR1 is SGHTA and CDR2 is FQGNSA.